This T cell receptor (beta chain) was found in a study of cytomegalovirus exposure and HLA in healthy donors. Study-wide background: Within the Caucasian-associated ancestry cluster were under 85% of the 300 to 450 genotyped donors.

The CDR3 consists of 15 residues. V was clipped by 1 base and J by 6 bases; unmatched bases: 3. CDR1 and CDR2 (germline): SEHNR, FQNEAQ (reference sequence). On this clone itself: Its specificity is unknown.

Primers for the PCR totalled 60 Vbeta and 13 Jbeta. Method: immunoSEQ multiplex PCR; TCRdb's copy keeps in-frame clones and lacks some. This sample carries approximately 130,000 clones, 85% of them seen once, and the ten largest clones take 6% to 8%. Study outcomes and limitations: The authors later found most CMV-associated TCR beta chains appeared HLA-restricted. Three chains tied to CMV proved CMV antigen-specific in vitro. Reportedly, HLA-A and HLA-B alleles of most subjects were accurately predicted from TCR beta.

This receptor was taken from a woman aged 25 to 39 in good health and CMV-seropositive. The sample was PBMCs. This chain joins TRBV7-9 and TRBJ2-6; TRBD2 aligns across 7 bases. The CDR3 sequence: CASSLEAGVANVLTF. CDR3 coding DNA: TGTGCCAGCAGCTTAGAGGCGGGAGTGGCCAACGTCCTGACTTTC.